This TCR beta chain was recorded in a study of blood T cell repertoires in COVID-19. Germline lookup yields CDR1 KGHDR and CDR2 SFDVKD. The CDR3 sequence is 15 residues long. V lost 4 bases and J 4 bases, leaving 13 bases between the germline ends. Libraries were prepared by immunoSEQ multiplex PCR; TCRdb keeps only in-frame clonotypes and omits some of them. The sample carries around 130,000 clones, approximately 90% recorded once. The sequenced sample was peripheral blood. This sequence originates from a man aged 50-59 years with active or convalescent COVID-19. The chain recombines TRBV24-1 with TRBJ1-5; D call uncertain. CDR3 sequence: CATSDPRVSNQPQHF. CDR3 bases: TGTGCCACCAGTGACCCTCGGGTCTCAAATCAGCCCCAGCATTTT.